The 22 T cell receptor beta chains in this list originate from one sample, sequenced in a study of blood T cell repertoires in COVID-19. Clones were read by immunoSEQ multiplex PCR, and TCRdb kept only the in-frame ones, dropping some. Among 150,000 to 200,000 clones listed, approximately 86% were seen once. Material: peripheral blood. These receptor sequences come from a man between 50 and 59 years old with active or convalescent COVID-19.

The chain has TRBV10-1 and TRBJ2-7; weak D call: TRBD2 (6 bases). CDR1 is WNHNN, CDR2 SYGVQD, per germline (reference sequence). Trimming removed 2 bases from V and 4 bases from J, with 9 bases in between. The CDR3 covers 13 residues. The CDR3 region is CASSEASEYEQYF. The CDR3 nucleotides read TGCGCCAGCAGTGAGGCTAGCGAGTACGAGCAGTACTTC.

The rearrangement uses TRBV27 and TRBJ2-3; D is undetermined. Germline V gene data show CDR1 as MNHEY and CDR2 as SMNVEV (reference sequence). The CDR3 is 15 residues long. V was cut by 6 bases and J by 0 bases, with 13 bases left in between. The DNA for the CDR3 is TGTGCCAGCAGCCCCTATTGGTCTAGCACAGATACGCAGTATTTT. This sequence encodes CASSPYWSSTDTQYF.

The rearrangement uses TRBV5-1 and TRBJ1-6; no reliable D call. The CDR3 has 14 residues. The V end lost 2 bases, the J end lost 12 bases, and 15 bases lay between the germline ends. CDR1 and CDR2 (germline): SGHRS, YFSETQ. Here the CDR3 DNA reads TGCGCCAGCAGCTTTGCGGGGAACCGTCTACCCCTCCACTTT. Amino acids: CASSFAGNRLPLHF.

The DNA for the CDR3 is TGTGCCAGCGAGCTTAGCATGACCCGAGGTGAAGCTTTCTTT. Encoded protein: CASELSMTRGEAFF. This rearrangement joins TRBV7-2 to TRBJ1-1, with D uncertain. This CDR3 spans 14 amino acids. CDR1 SGHTA and CDR2 FQGNSA come from the germline V gene. The germline V and J ends were trimmed by 8 bases and 7 bases, with 20 bases remaining between them.

This clone was detected once. The V and J genes are TRBV2 and TRBJ2-4; no clear D. Germline values: CDR1 SNHLY, CDR2 FYNNEI. This CDR3 is built from 13 residues. V was shortened by 5 bases and J by 5 bases, with 10 bases between the two germline ends. DNA for the CDR3: TGTGCCAGCAGTTTAAAGCAGGAAAACATTCAGTACTTC. Its protein is CASSLKQENIQYF.

The sample holds a few counts of this clone. The gene calls are TRBV30 and TRBJ1-4, with D perhaps matching TRBD1 (6 bases). The CDR3 sequence is 17 residues long. V shed 5 bases and J shed 0 bases, with 19 bases lying between them. Germline loops: CDR1 GTSNPN, CDR2 SVGIG (reference sequence). The CDR3 reads CAWEGGAGGATNEKLFF. The CDR3 region has the DNA TGTGCCTGGGAGGGGGGCGCGGGAGGGGCAACTAATGAAAAACTGTTTTTT.

The chain employs TRBV18 and TRBJ2-7; no clear D. Trimming stripped 0 bases from V and 3 bases from J, with 9 bases between. The CDR3 has 14 amino acids. Germline-derived CDR1 and CDR2 are KGHSH and LQKENI. CDR3 protein: CASSPPAQNYEQYF. For the CDR3, the DNA is TGTGCCAGCTCACCACCGGCACAGAACTACGAGCAGTACTTC.

J is TRBJ1-1 and V is TRBV19, with D perhaps TRBD1 (5 bases). Germline CDR1 LNHDA, CDR2 SQIVND (reference sequence). CDR3 length: 14 amino acids. The V end was cut by 7 bases, the J end by 1 base, with 13 bases between. The CDR3 sequence is CASTVGLSNTEAFF. CDR3 nucleotides: TGTGCCAGTACCGTGGGACTTTCGAACACTGAAGCTTTCTTT.

The DNA for the CDR3 is TGTGCCAGCAGTTTATGGCAGGGAGCGGGAAAAGCAGATACGCAGTATTTT. Encoded protein: CASSLWQGAGKADTQYF. V gene TRBV27 combines with J gene TRBJ2-3, with TRBD2 matching over 7 bases. V gave up 1 base and J gave up 4 bases; unmatched junction bases: 11. The CDR3 totals 17 residues. The V gene's germline CDR1 is MNHEY and CDR2 SMNVEV (reference sequence).

The chain has TRBV2 and TRBJ2-7; D may be TRBD2 (6 bases). Trimming stripped 2 bases from V and 2 bases from J, with 10 bases between. CDR3 length equals 14 residues. Germline V gene lookup returns CDR1 SNHLY and CDR2 FYNNEI. Here the CDR3 DNA reads TGTGCCAGCAGTGAACGGGGGATGACCTACGAGCAGTACTTC. It translates to CASSERGMTYEQYF.

CDR3 sequence: CASSFIEGTETGELFF. CDR3 in DNA: TGTGCCAGCAGCTTTATCGAGGGGACAGAAACCGGGGAGCTGTTTTTT. This chain connects TRBV7-9 to TRBJ2-2; 7 bases agree with TRBD1. The V segment lost 3 bases and the J segment 5 bases; nucleotides outside the gene matches: 9. The germline V gene encodes CDR1 SEHNR and CDR2 FQNEAQ (reference sequence). The CDR3 extends over 16 amino acids.

This sequence joins TRBV10-3 and TRBJ2-7; 9 nucleotides agree with TRBD2. The ends lost 4 bases at V and 3 bases at J; junction bases unmatched: 4. The CDR3 runs to 14 residues. The germline gives CDR1 ENHRY, CDR2 SYGVKD. Written as DNA, the CDR3 is TGTGCCATCAGTGGGGCGGGGGGGCTCTACGAGCAGTACTTC. It specifies CAISGAGGLYEQYF.

This clone was observed once. This chain uses TRBV7-6 with TRBJ2-1, with unresolved D. Germline V CDR1 and CDR2: SGHVS, FNYEAQ. The CDR3 consists of 15 residues. The V end lost 1 base, the J end lost 3 bases, and 10 bases lay between the germline ends. This CDR3 reads CASSLGLEIYNEQFF. CDR3 DNA: TGTGCCAGCAGCTTAGGGCTGGAGATCTACAATGAGCAGTTCTTC.

V and J are TRBV7-6 and TRBJ2-6; D is uncertain. Germline-derived CDR1 and CDR2 are SGHVS and FNYEAQ. This CDR3 region has 16 residues. V lost 1 base, J lost 0 bases, and 7 bases lay in between. CDR3 loop: CASSLVPSSGANVLTF. The CDR3 DNA reads as TGTGCCAGCAGCTTAGTGCCGAGCTCTGGGGCCAACGTCCTGACTTTC.

The chain recombines TRBV18 with TRBJ2-7; TRBD1 matches 8 bases. V shed 6 bases and J 3 bases; nucleotides not matched to a gene: 10. Looked up from germline, CDR1 is KGHSH and CDR2 is LQKENI. The CDR3 spans 15 residues. The CDR3 loop is CASSQSSGTGYEQYF. CDR3 sequence (DNA): TGTGCCAGCTCGCAAAGTTCCGGGACAGGCTACGAGCAGTACTTC. The complete variable domain, with remaining parts taken from reference TRBV18 and TRBJ2-7, reads NAGVMQNPRHLVRRRGQEARLRCSPMKGHSHVYWYRQLPEEGLKFMVYLQKENIIDESGMPKERFSAEFPKEGPSILRIQQVVRGDSAAYFCASSQSSGTGYEQYFGPGTRLTVT.

The chain combines TRBV7-2 with TRBJ1-5; TRBD1 is a possible D gene (6 bases). CDR3 length: 14 amino acids. Germline V gene lookup returns CDR1 SGHTA and CDR2 FQGNSA. V shed 4 bases and J shed 0 bases, with 7 bases lying between them. The CDR3, as DNA: TGTGCCAGCAGCTGGGACAATAGCAATCAGCCCCAGCATTTT. This encodes CASSWDNSNQPQHF.

The chain employs TRBV11-3 and TRBJ2-2, with TRBD1 matching over 10 bases. Germline CDR1 is SGHNT and CDR2 is YENEEA. CDR3 size: 15 residues. J lost 4 bases, V lost 6 bases, and 5 bases had no gene match. The CDR3 reads CASSRQGASTGELFF. CDR3 sequence (DNA): TGTGCCAGCAGTCGACAGGGGGCAAGCACCGGGGAGCTGTTTTTT. The full variable domain, in which reference TRBV11-3 and TRBJ2-2 provide the parts outside the CDR3, is EAGVVQSPRYKIIEKKQPVAFWCNPISGHNTLYWYLQNLGQGPELLIRYENEEAVDDSQLPKDRFSAERLKGVDSTLKIQPAELGDSAVYLCASSRQGASTGELFFGEGSRLTVL.

About this clone: Other DNA variants within this sample encode the same CDR3. V and J are TRBV27 and TRBJ1-1; D remains ambiguous. V lost 1 base, J lost 1 base, and 4 bases lay in between. Germline CDR1 is MNHEY and CDR2 is SMNVEV (reference sequence). The CDR3 is 13 amino acids. The CDR3: CASSLFRNTEAFF. In nucleotides, the CDR3 is TGTGCCAGCAGTTTATTCAGGAACACTGAAGCTTTCTTT.

J is TRBJ1-5 and V is TRBV19; 9 nucleotides match TRBD1. Germline V gene data show CDR1 as LNHDA and CDR2 as SQIVND (reference sequence). This CDR3 contains 13 residues. J lost 5 bases, V lost 8 bases, and 4 bases had no gene match. CDR3 nucleotides: TGTGCCAGTTCGGGACAGGGCGATCAGCCCCAGCATTTT. This sequence encodes CASSGQGDQPQHF.

This rearrangement joins TRBV2 to TRBJ2-1; TRBD2 might be the D (5 bases). The length of the CDR3 is 13 residues. The V and J ends lost 5 bases and 6 bases respectively, with 11 bases between them. Germline V gene sequence: CDR1 SNHLY, CDR2 FYNNEI. DNA for the CDR3: TGTGCCAGCAGTTTTAGCGCGAGCAATGAGCAGTTCTTC. As protein: CASSFSASNEQFF.

The chain is built from TRBV7-2 and TRBJ1-1; TRBD1 agrees at 8 bases. Per the germline V gene, CDR1 is SGHTA and CDR2 is FQGNSA. The CDR3 totals 16 residues. V was pared by 0 bases and J by 1 base, with 4 bases of the junction left unmatched. The chain's CDR3 is CASSLAQGARNTEAFF. The CDR3 nucleotides read TGTGCCAGCAGCTTAGCCCAGGGGGCAAGGAACACTGAAGCTTTCTTT.

The chain carries TRBV5-1 and TRBJ1-3; no firm D call. This CDR3 is built from 11 residues. V dropped 4 bases and J dropped 8 bases, with 7 bases sitting between them. Germline V gene lookup returns CDR1 SGHRS and CDR2 YFSETQ. The CDR3 coding sequence is TGCGCCAGCAGCCAGGAGGACACCATATATTTT. Translated: CASSQEDTIYF.